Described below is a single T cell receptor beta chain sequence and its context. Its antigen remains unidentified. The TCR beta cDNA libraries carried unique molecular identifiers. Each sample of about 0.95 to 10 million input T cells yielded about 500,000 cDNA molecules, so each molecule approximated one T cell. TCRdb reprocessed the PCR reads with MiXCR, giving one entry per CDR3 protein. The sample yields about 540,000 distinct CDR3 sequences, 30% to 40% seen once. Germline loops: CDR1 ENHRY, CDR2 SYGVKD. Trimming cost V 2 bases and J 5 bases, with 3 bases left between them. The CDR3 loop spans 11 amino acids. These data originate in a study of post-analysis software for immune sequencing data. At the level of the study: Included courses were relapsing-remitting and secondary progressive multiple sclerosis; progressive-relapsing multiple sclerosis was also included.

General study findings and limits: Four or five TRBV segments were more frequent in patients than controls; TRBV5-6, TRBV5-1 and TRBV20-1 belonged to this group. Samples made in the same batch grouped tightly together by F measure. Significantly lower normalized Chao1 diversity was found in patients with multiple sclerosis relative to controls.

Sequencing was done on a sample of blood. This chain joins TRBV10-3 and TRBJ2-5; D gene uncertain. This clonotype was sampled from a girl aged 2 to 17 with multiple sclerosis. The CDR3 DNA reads TGTGCCATCAGTGAGGATGAGACCCAGTACTTC. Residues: CAISEDETQYF.